The rows below give T cell receptor beta chains drawn from one sample of a study of cytomegalovirus exposure and HLA in healthy donors. The protocol was immunoSEQ multiplex PCR, while the TCRdb copy is restricted to in-frame clones and leaves out a portion. Among some 190,000 clones listed, roughly 75% were seen once. The sequenced sample was PBMCs. The receptors shown here come from a man aged 25-45 years in good health and CMV-seropositive. Both conserved end residues are part of each CDR3. The D gene is left open where the match is weak. Rows may omit the clone size; those that give it use once, few, many or a size class.

d_call j_call clone_size v_call cdr3_length cdr3_nt cdr3_aa
TRBD1 TRBJ1-4 . TRBV30 15 TGTGCCTGGAGCCCAGGGGGAGGACTGAATGAAAAACTGTTTTTT CAWSPGGGLNEKLFF
. TRBJ2-3 . TRBV7-9 16 TGTTCCAGCAGCTTAGACAGGTACACTAGCACAGATACGCAGTATTTT CSSSLDRYTSTDTQYF
. TRBJ2-7 few TRBV6-1 14 TGTGCCAGCAGGCTGGACTGGGGAGCCTACGAGCAGTACTTC CASRLDWGAYEQYF
. TRBJ2-7 . TRBV10-3 13 TGTGCCACCGAGGACAGAAGCTCCTACGAGCAGTACTTC CATEDRSSYEQYF
. TRBJ1-6 . TRBV6-6 16 TGTGCCAGCAGTACCCCGCTACGGTCGAATAATTCACCCCTCCACTTT CASSTPLRSNNSPLHF
. TRBJ1-2 few TRBV27 14 TGTGCCAGCAGTTCCCGGTCTCCGTTTTATGGCTACACCTTC CASSSRSPFYGYTF
. TRBJ1-4 . TRBV5-1 14 TGCGCCAGCAGCTGGGGGCGCGGAAATGAAAAACTGTTTTTT CASSWGRGNEKLFF
. TRBJ2-5 . TRBV4-3 13 TGCGCCAGCAGCCAAGAATTTGGCAAGACCCAGTACTTC CASSQEFGKTQYF
TRBD1 TRBJ1-6 . TRBV30 16 TGTGCCTGGAGTGTACAGGGGAGCTCCTATAATTCACCCCTCCACTTT CAWSVQGSSYNSPLHF
TRBD1 TRBJ1-1 . TRBV5-1 18 TGCGCCAGCAGCTTACAGGGAAAGGGGGCTTACATGAACACTGAAGCTTTCTTT CASSLQGKGAYMNTEAFF
. TRBJ1-2 few TRBV27 11 TGTGCCAGCGGCGGGGGGCGTGGCTACACCTTC CASGGGRGYTF
. TRBJ1-1 . TRBV7-2 14 TGTGCCAGCAGCTTATTGCGGGTGAACACTGAAGCTTTCTTT CASSLLRVNTEAFF
TRBD2 TRBJ2-1 few TRBV11-3 15 TGTGCCAGCAGCTTAGGACTAGCGGCCTACAATGAGCAGTTCTTC CASSLGLAAYNEQFF
TRBD1 TRBJ2-3 . TRBV9 15 TGTGCCAGCAGCGCTGGACAGGGGGCTAAAGATACGCAGTATTTT CASSAGQGAKDTQYF
TRBD1 TRBJ2-1 . TRBV18 15 TGTGCCAGCTCACCCGGGACAGGGGAGTTGAATGAGCAGTTCTTC CASSPGTGELNEQFF
. TRBJ2-1 . TRBV2 14 TGTGCCAGCAGGGGCCAGAGCTCCTACAATGAGCAGTTCTTC CASRGQSSYNEQFF
. TRBJ2-1 . TRBV7-9 12 TGTGCCAGCGGGCCTCTAGCCGATGAGCAGTTCTTC CASGPLADEQFF
. TRBJ1-1 . TRBV5-6 15 TGTGCCAGCAGCCCCGGGGGGATCATGAACACTGAAGCTTTCTTT CASSPGGIMNTEAFF
TRBD1 TRBJ2-7 . TRBV7-9 15 TGTGCCAGCAGCTTAGCACGGCAGGGGGCAGGGGAGCAGTACTTC CASSLARQGAGEQYF
TRBD2 TRBJ2-5 . TRBV30 13 TGTGCCTCTGAGCGGGGGCCCCAAGAGACCCAGTACTTC CASERGPQETQYF
TRBD1 TRBJ1-2 . TRBV5-1 13 TGCGCCAGCAGCTCCGGGACAGACTATGGCTACACCTTC CASSSGTDYGYTF
. TRBJ2-7 . TRBV19 13 TGTGCCAGTAGTATGGGGGGGGGCGACGAGCAGTACTTC CASSMGGGDEQYF